This T cell receptor beta chain appears in the sequencing data of a study of memory CD4+ T cells and cytomegalovirus serostatus. Libraries were prepared by immunoSEQ multiplex PCR; TCRdb keeps only in-frame clonotypes and omits some of them. The sample lists 35,000 to 50,000 clones; approximately 80% were seen once. Single viable CD3+CD4+CD8-CD45RO+ cells were sorted as the memory CD4+ T cells. The ends were cut back, 4 bases at V and 4 bases at J, with 11 bases in the middle. CDR1 is SEHNR and CDR2 is FQNEAQ in the germline V gene (reference sequence). CDR3 length: 14 residues. This chain connects TRBV7-9 to TRBJ2-1; no reliable D call. This TCR was recovered from an adult in good health and CMV-seronegative. The sequenced sample was memory CD4+ T cells from blood. The CDR3 region has the DNA TGTGCCAGCAGCTCCGGAGACGGATACAATGAGCAGTTCTTC. Translated, it gives CASSSGDGYNEQFF.